The clone carrying this T cell receptor (beta chain) was found a few times. Its antigen is undetermined. Trimming took 2 bases from V and 1 from J, leaving 6 bases between them. The germline V gene encodes CDR1 ENHRY and CDR2 SYGVKD. CDR3 length: 14 amino acids. TCRdb re-derived calls from the 5' RACE reads in MiXCR, one entry per CDR3 protein. The table includes approximately 240,000 distinct CDR3 sequences, more than 20% detected once. This sample is part of a study of CD8 T cells in ankylosing spondylitis. Study-level results: Within peripheral blood, clones linked to disease were CD8+ and relatively rare. Earlier reports found some motif variants in synovial fluid and blood in reactive arthritis. Disease-linked clones reportedly showed significant enrichment in matched ankylosing spondylitis synovial fluid. Ankylosing spondylitis blood seemed to carry a telltale TCR beta motif made of several highly homologous variants.

This rearrangement joins TRBV10-3 to TRBJ1-5; no clear D gene. The clonotype was recovered from a male donor with ankylosing spondylitis or in good health (not recorded which). Sequenced material: blood, either unsorted or a sorted T cell fraction (not recorded which). The CDR3 here is CAISEPGSNQPQHF. In nucleotides, the CDR3 is TGTGCCATCAGTGAGCCTGGGAGCAATCAGCCCCAGCATTTT.